These 28 T cell receptor beta chains were all obtained from the same sample, sequenced in a study of Graves' ophthalmopathy and Graves' hyperthyroidism. RNA transcripts served as template for amplifying TCR beta CDR3 sequences. The authors performed first-round RT-PCR with HTBI primers and then a second-round multiplex PCR. TCRdb re-analysed the multiplex PCR reads in MiXCR, keeping a single row per CDR3 protein. The sample comprises 300,000 to 400,000 distinct CDR3 sequences, 15% to 20% of which are singletons, and roughly 2.6% rests with the top ten. Sequencing was done on a sample of peripheral blood. The receptor source for this set is an adult woman with stable Graves' hyperthyroidism.

This clonotype was seen repeatedly, ten times or more. This sequence joins TRBV12-3 or TRBV12-4 and TRBJ1-3; a possible D gene is TRBD1 (5 bases). The length of the CDR3 is 16 residues. V lost 6 bases, J lost 2 bases, and 17 bases lay in between. The CDR3 sequence is CASRRAGTHAGNTIYF. The CDR3, as DNA: TGTGCCAGCAGACGGGCCGGGACCCACGCTGGAAACACCATATATTTT.

The chain has TRBV20-1 and TRBJ1-5; D gene uncertain. Germline V gene sequence: CDR1 DFQATT, CDR2 SNEGSKA (reference sequence). The CDR3 extends over 17 amino acids. Trimming pared 3 bases from V and 0 bases from J, leaving 18 bases between. The CDR3 reads CSARIDVGTYSNQPQHF. DNA for the CDR3: TGCAGTGCTAGGATTGACGTGGGCACTTATAGCAATCAGCCCCAGCATTTT.

This clonotype was seen at least ten times. The V and J genes are TRBV12-3 or TRBV12-4 and TRBJ2-5; a possible D gene is TRBD2 (6 bases). Deletions cut 5 bases from V and 7 bases from J, with 14 bases between. This CDR3 is built from 13 residues. DNA of the CDR3: TGTGCCAGCAGTATGACTAGGCAGGGGACCCAGTACTTC. Translation gives CASSMTRQGTQYF.

The chain couples TRBV30 to TRBJ2-5; maybe TRBD1 (5 bases). Germline loops: CDR1 GTSNPN, CDR2 SVGIG (reference sequence). The CDR3 spans 16 residues. V was trimmed by 3 bases and J by 3 bases, leaving 20 bases between them. The CDR3 loop is CAWRIPSDRNKETQYF. CDR3 DNA: TGTGCCTGGAGGATCCCCTCTGACAGAAACAAAGAGACCCAGTACTTC.

Ten or more counts support this clonotype. The gene calls are TRBV10-3 and TRBJ2-7, with D tentatively TRBD1 or TRBD2 (5 bases each). Germline CDR1 is ENHRY and CDR2 is SYGVKD. V was clipped by 7 bases and J by 4 bases, with 17 bases between them. This CDR3 has 14 amino acids. Here the CDR3 reads CAITPGLGRYEQYF. The CDR3 DNA reads as TGTGCCATCACCCCAGGTCTGGGACGTTACGAGCAGTACTTC.

Only a few counts were recorded for this clonotype. The junction differs from germline at one of its ends, possibly a read error. The CDR3 DNA reads as TGCGCCAGCAGCCAAGAAAGCGCAGGAAACACTCAGTACTTC. Protein product: CASSQESAGNTQYF. V is TRBV4-1 and J is TRBJ2-4; D ambiguous. The CDR3 has 14 amino acids. Germline values: CDR1 MGHRA, CDR2 YSYEKL.

This clonotype appeared many times. The rearrangement links TRBV5-1 to TRBJ1-1; no clear D. V lost 0 bases and J lost 0, with 6 bases in between. The germline CDR1 and CDR2 sequences are SGHRS and YFSETQ. The CDR3 runs to 14 residues. The CDR3 DNA is TGCGCCAGCAGCTTGGCACAGATGAACACTGAAGCTTTCTTT. Protein product: CASSLAQMNTEAFF.

The table lists this clonotype with many counts. This sequence joins TRBV4-3 and TRBJ2-7; the match to TRBD1 covers 7 bases. With V trimmed by 1 base and J by 3 bases, 6 bases remained unmatched. The CDR3 is 15 amino acids. Germline CDR1 LGHNA, CDR2 YSLEER. This CDR3 reads CASSQGWDRHYEQYF. The DNA of the CDR3 is TGCGCCAGCAGCCAAGGTTGGGACAGACACTACGAGCAGTACTTC.

Ten or more counts support this clonotype. The rearrangement joins TRBV24-1 to TRBJ2-5; D is undetermined. This CDR3 is 15 amino acids long. The germline V and J ends were trimmed by 3 bases and 5 bases, with 15 bases remaining between them. Germline V gene data show CDR1 as KGHDR and CDR2 as SFDVKD. The CDR3 here is CATSDARTPFETQYF. The CDR3 DNA reads TGTGCCACCAGTGATGCGAGGACCCCTTTTGAGACCCAGTACTTC.

This clonotype was found many times. The rearrangement links TRBV28 to TRBJ2-7; D is unresolved. The V gene's germline CDR1 is MDHEN and CDR2 SYDVKM. V shed 5 bases and J shed 3 bases, with 23 bases lying between them. The CDR3 runs to 17 residues. The CDR3 DNA is TGTGCCAGCAGTCATTATTTTAGTGCGGACGGTAACTACGAGCAGTACTTC. Its protein is CASSHYFSADGNYEQYF. The full variable domain, in which reference TRBV28 and TRBJ2-7 provide the parts outside the CDR3, is DVKVTQSSRYLVKRTGEKVFLECVQDMDHENMFWYRQDPGLGLRLIYFSYDVKMKEKGDIPEGYSVSREKKERFSLILESASTNQTSMYLCASSHYFSADGNYEQYFGPGTRLTVT.

This clonotype came up many times. V gene TRBV6-5 combines with J gene TRBJ1-5; D gene uncertain. The ends were cut back, 4 bases at V and 1 base at J, with 11 bases in the middle. CDR3 length equals 15 residues. Germline loops: CDR1 MNHEY, CDR2 SVGAGI. The CDR3 sequence: CASSFSRESNQPQHF. The DNA for the CDR3 is TGTGCCAGCAGTTTCTCCCGCGAGAGCAATCAGCCCCAGCATTTT.

Ten or more counts support this clonotype. The rearrangement uses TRBV12-3 or TRBV12-4 and TRBJ1-1, with D unresolved. This CDR3 spans 14 amino acids. Trimming cost V 3 bases and J 1 base, with 9 bases left between them. CDR3 nucleotides: TGTGCCAGCAGTTTCCCCCAGAAGAACACTGAAGCTTTCTTT. Amino acid sequence: CASSFPQKNTEAFF.

The J gene is TRBJ1-5, the V gene TRBV19, with D hard to call. The CDR3 is made up of 12 amino acids. Germline CDR1 and CDR2: LNHDA and SQIVND (reference sequence). V was clipped by 1 base and J by 7 bases, with 5 bases between them. CDR3 DNA sequence: TGTGCCAGTAGTATAGCTGCACAGCCCCAGCATTTT. Protein sequence: CASSIAAQPQHF.

The V call is TRBV12-3 or TRBV12-4, the J call TRBJ1-2; unclear D gene. The CDR3 totals 13 residues. The V end was cut by 5 bases, the J end by 3 bases, with 10 bases between. The CDR3 protein is CASSVGIYYGYTF. The CDR3 bases are TGTGCCAGCAGTGTCGGTATTTACTATGGCTACACCTTC.

Ten or more counts support this clonotype. The chain links TRBV28 to TRBJ1-1; D is undetermined. The ends were cut back, 6 bases at V and 4 bases at J, with 24 bases in the middle. Looked up from germline, CDR1 is MDHEN and CDR2 is SYDVKM. The CDR3 sequence is 17 residues long. The CDR3 nucleotides are TGTGCCAGCAGCTATTCGGGTCCTCTCTCGGTGGGCACTGAAGCTTTCTTT. Its translation is CASSYSGPLSVGTEAFF. The full variable domain, completed using reference TRBV28 and TRBJ1-1, is DVKVTQSSRYLVKRTGEKVFLECVQDMDHENMFWYRQDPGLGLRLIYFSYDVKMKEKGDIPEGYSVSREKKERFSLILESASTNQTSMYLCASSYSGPLSVGTEAFFGQGTRLTVV.

J is TRBJ2-7 and V is TRBV7-9; D is unclear. V lost 5 bases, J lost 8 bases, and 13 bases lay in between. Germline assignment: CDR1 SEHNR and CDR2 FQNEAQ (reference sequence). The CDR3 has 12 amino acids. CDR3 in DNA: TGTGCCAGCAGCCCGCAGGATTCGCAGCAGTACTTC. It encodes CASSPQDSQQYF.

This chain uses TRBV27 with TRBJ1-5, with 12 bases matching TRBD1. Per germline, CDR1 MNHEY and CDR2 SMNVEV (reference sequence). The CDR3 has 15 amino acids. With 6 bases clipped from V and 6 bases from J, the junction kept 6 bases outside the gene matches. CDR3: CASSRDRGPGQPQHF. CDR3 DNA: TGTGCCAGCAGCCGGGACAGGGGGCCGGGTCAGCCCCAGCATTTT.

This sequence joins TRBV28 and TRBJ2-5; TRBD1 aligns across 9 bases. CDR1 and CDR2 from the germline V gene are MDHEN and SYDVKM. The V and J ends lost 4 bases and 5 bases, in that order; junction bases with no gene match: 8. The CDR3 has 15 amino acids. Here the CDR3 reads CASSWLGGQGETQYF. The CDR3 DNA is TGTGCCAGCAGTTGGCTCGGAGGACAGGGGGAGACCCAGTACTTC. The full variable domain, rest sourced from reference TRBV28 and TRBJ2-5, is DVKVTQSSRYLVKRTGEKVFLECVQDMDHENMFWYRQDPGLGLRLIYFSYDVKMKEKGDIPEGYSVSREKKERFSLILESASTNQTSMYLCASSWLGGQGETQYFGPGTRLLVL.

This clonotype was observed many times. The chain joins TRBV5-4 to TRBJ2-7; 11 bases match TRBD1. CDR3 length equals 14 residues. Looked up from germline, CDR1 is SGHNT and CDR2 is YYREEE (reference sequence). V shed 0 bases, J shed 6 bases, and the junction held 2 bases outside the gene matches. The chain's CDR3 is CASSLGTGGSEQYF. CDR3 nucleotides: TGTGCCAGCAGCTTGGGGACAGGGGGCTCCGAGCAGTACTTC.

This clonotype was picked up many times. The chain employs TRBV12-3 or TRBV12-4 and TRBJ2-5, with D possibly being TRBD1 (6 bases). The V and J ends lost 5 bases and 5 bases respectively, with 18 bases between them. CDR3 length equals 15 residues. The CDR3 spells CASSVPGGAGETQYF. The CDR3, as DNA: TGTGCCAGCAGTGTTCCTGGGGGCGCAGGGGAGACCCAGTACTTC.

This clonotype was seen many times. The chain is built from TRBV6-1 and TRBJ1-5; 9 bases are a match to TRBD1. The trim removed 3 bases at V and 2 bases at J, leaving 2 bases unmatched. This CDR3 spans 15 amino acids. Per the germline V gene, CDR1 is MNHNS and CDR2 is SASEGT. The CDR3 DNA is TGTGCCAGCAGTGAGTGGACAGGGGGCAATCAGCCCCAGCATTTT. It is translated as CASSEWTGGNQPQHF.

The table lists this clonotype with many counts. The CDR3 loop is CASLEGSPNTGELFF. CDR3 coding DNA: TGTGCCAGCTTAGAAGGGTCACCGAACACCGGGGAGCTGTTTTTT. This chain uses TRBV11-2 with TRBJ2-2; unclear D gene. CDR3 length: 15 residues. Looked up from germline, CDR1 is SGHAT and CDR2 is FQNNGV. V lost 8 bases to trimming and J lost 0 bases, with 13 bases between them.

This clonotype was observed at least ten times. V usage is TRBV20-1 and J usage is TRBJ2-7; D is unresolved. Trimming stripped 4 bases from V and 6 bases from J, with 22 bases between. From germline, CDR1 is DFQATT and CDR2 SNEGSKA (reference sequence). The CDR3 totals 15 residues. CDR3 protein: CSATETGRSVSEQYF. The CDR3 region has the DNA TGCAGTGCTACAGAAACTGGAAGGTCCGTCTCCGAGCAGTACTTC.

This clonotype was observed at least ten times. J is TRBJ1-1 and V is TRBV6-5, with D possibly matching TRBD1 (5 bases). Trimming took 1 base from V and 6 from J, leaving 15 bases between them. The CDR3 covers 15 residues. Per the germline V gene, CDR1 is MNHEY and CDR2 is SVGAGI. For the CDR3, the DNA is TGTGCCAGCAGTTACTTGGGTAGACGAGGGGCTGAAGCTTTCTTT. This sequence encodes CASSYLGRRGAEAFF.

In this sample, this clonotype turned up many times. The CDR3 nucleotides read TGTGCCAGCAGTGAAGCGCCGCGAGGGGGAAACACCATATATTTT. This gives the protein CASSEAPRGGNTIYF. V and J are TRBV6-1 and TRBJ1-3, with D unclear. Deletions cut 0 bases from V and 4 bases from J, with 10 bases between. CDR1 and CDR2 (germline): MNHNS, SASEGT. The CDR3 is made up of 15 amino acids.

A word on this clonotype: One end of the junction fails to match germline, which may point to a read error. DNA for the CDR3: TGTGCCATCAGTGTGTCAACCGGGGATCTGTTTTTT. Its protein product is CAISVSTGDLFF. The genes are TRBV10-3 and TRBJ2-2; a weak D match, TRBD2 (5 bases). The germline V gene has CDR1 ENHRY and CDR2 SYGVKD. The CDR3 runs to 12 residues.

This clonotype was seen at least ten times. The chain couples TRBV29-1 to TRBJ2-7; D gene unclear. Trimming took off 7 bases at V and 2 bases at J, with 12 bases between the two ends. From germline, CDR1 is SQVTM and CDR2 ANQGSEA. The CDR3 contains 12 residues. CDR3 in amino acids: CSAESGPYEQYF. The CDR3 region has the DNA TGCAGCGCCGAATCAGGCCCCTACGAGCAGTACTTC.

This clonotype occurred many times. The rearrangement joins TRBV5-1 to TRBJ1-1; D is undetermined. This CDR3 contains 13 residues. Germline lookup yields CDR1 SGHRS and CDR2 YFSETQ. Deletions cut 2 bases from V and 4 bases from J, with 9 bases between. Written as DNA, the CDR3 is TGCGCCAGCAGCTTAACTTTAAGCACTGAAGCTTTCTTT. The encoded protein is CASSLTLSTEAFF.